The next 26 T cell receptor beta chains were all read from a single sample in a study of CD8 T cells in ankylosing spondylitis (dated by TCRdb to 2016 to 2017). Libraries were constructed by 5' RACE. Instrument on record: Illumina HiSeq 2500. The public reads were quality trimmed at Q25 with fastp and then assembled into clones with MiXCR by TCRdb, keeping productive beta chains. A single entry per CDR3 protein holds the most common genes and DNA from its merged rows. The sample table records under 55,000 distinct CDR3 sequences; 7.4% of these occur just once. The ten largest clones represent approximately 8.5% of the sample. Input material: blood, either unsorted or a sorted T cell fraction (not recorded which). All receptors come from a female donor with ankylosing spondylitis or in good health (not recorded which).

This clonotype has at least ten counts. The V and J genes are TRBV5-4 and TRBJ2-5; the D is unclear. The germline CDR1 and CDR2 sequences are SGHNT and YYREEE (reference sequence). Deletions cut 2 bases from V and 2 bases from J, with 10 bases between. The CDR3 totals 14 residues. CDR3 bases: TGTGCCAGCAGCTTAATGGGTTCACAAGAGACCCAGTACTTC. Protein product: CASSLMGSQETQYF.

This clonotype occurred many times. This chain uses TRBV21-1 with TRBJ2-3. TRBV21-1 is termed a pseudogene. This CDR3 has 9 residues. CDR3 region: CASRDTQYF. The CDR3 DNA is TGTGCCAGCAGGGATACGCAGTATTTT.

In its sample, this clonotype was seen a few times. This chain connects TRBV5-1 to TRBJ1-2, with D perhaps matching TRBD1 (5 bases). The CDR3 is made up of 16 amino acids. The germline V and J ends were trimmed by 0 bases and 2 bases, with 14 bases remaining between them. Germline lookup yields CDR1 SGHRS and CDR2 YFSETQ. For the CDR3, the DNA is TGCGCCAGCAGCTTGGATGGGGCAGGGTACAACTATGGCTACACCTTC. This encodes CASSLDGAGYNYGYTF.

This clonotype was observed a few times. The V and J genes are TRBV4-1 and TRBJ2-1, with D unresolved. From germline, CDR1 is MGHRA and CDR2 YSYEKL. The CDR3 covers 18 residues. V lost 4 bases and J lost 0, with 19 bases in between. This CDR3 is CASSPEGGLISSYNEQFF. The DNA of the CDR3 is TGCGCCAGCAGCCCGGAAGGTGGGTTGATTTCCTCCTACAATGAGCAGTTCTTC.

This clonotype occurred many times. The chain links TRBV12-3 or TRBV12-4 to TRBJ2-4, with TRBD2 matching over 7 bases. This CDR3 is 16 amino acids long. J gave up 3 bases and V 2 bases, and 7 bases lay outside the gene matches. CDR3 DNA sequence: TGTGCCAGCAGTTTACCGGGGAGGGCTAGCAAAAACATTCAGTACTTC. Encoded protein: CASSLPGRASKNIQYF.

This clonotype was recorded a few times. The chain links TRBV11-2 to TRBJ2-3; tentatively, D is TRBD2 (5 bases). Germline lookup yields CDR1 SGHAT and CDR2 FQNNGV. The CDR3 spans 12 residues. Trimming shortened V by 5 bases and J by 7 bases, and 10 bases separated the two germline ends. The CDR3: CASSPEGNTQYF. In DNA, the CDR3 is TGTGCCAGCAGCCCCGAGGGAAATACGCAGTATTTT.

This clonotype was recorded many times. This sequence joins TRBV10-3 and TRBJ2-5; 11 nucleotides align to TRBD1. Germline CDR1 and CDR2: ENHRY and SYGVKD. This CDR3 is 15 amino acids long. With 3 bases clipped from V and 2 bases from J, the junction kept 2 bases outside the gene matches. The CDR3 spells CAISDWDRGQETQYF. Written as DNA, the CDR3 is TGTGCCATCAGTGATTGGGACAGGGGGCAAGAGACCCAGTACTTC.

This clonotype was recorded at least ten times. V gene TRBV29-1 combines with J gene TRBJ1-2; 12 bases line up with TRBD1. From germline, CDR1 is SQVTM and CDR2 ANQGSEA. Trimming took 7 bases from V and 8 from J; bases not matched to a gene: 8. CDR3 size: 13 residues. The CDR3 protein is CSARGQGARGYTF. The CDR3 region has the DNA TGCAGCGCCCGGGGACAGGGGGCTAGGGGCTACACCTTC.

This clonotype was counted at least ten times. V is TRBV20-1 and J is TRBJ2-3, with a weak D call TRBD1 (5 bases). The V and J ends lost 5 bases and 3 bases respectively, with 12 bases between them. Germline V lookup: CDR1 DFQATT, CDR2 SNEGSKA (reference sequence). There are 13 residues in the CDR3. The CDR3 spells CSAGAPGTDTQYF. CDR3 DNA: TGCAGTGCTGGGGCCCCCGGGACAGATACGCAGTATTTT.

This clonotype showed up many times. The chain uses TRBV5-1 and TRBJ1-1; D unclear. In germline, CDR1 is SGHRS, CDR2 YFSETQ. This CDR3 is 14 amino acids long. With 1 base removed from V and 2 bases from J, the gap between germline ends came to 9 bases. CDR3 sequence: CASSLQPSNTEAFF. The DNA of the CDR3 is TGCGCCAGCAGCTTGCAACCCAGCAACACTGAAGCTTTCTTT.

The V gene is TRBV7-2, the J gene TRBJ1-1; the D is unclear. CDR1 is SGHTA and CDR2 is FQGNSA in the germline V gene. V gave up 4 bases and J gave up 2 bases, with 17 bases separating them. The length of the CDR3 is 16 residues. This CDR3 reads CASSYSYRQTNTEAFF. The CDR3 DNA reads as TGTGCCAGCAGCTACTCCTATCGTCAGACCAACACTGAAGCTTTCTTT. The full variable domain, with the rest looked up from reference TRBV7-2 and TRBJ1-1, is GAGVSQSPSNKVTEKGKDVELRCDPISGHTALYWYRQSLGQGLEFLIYFQGNSAPDKSGLPSDRFSAERTGGSVSTLTIQRTQQEDSAVYLCASSYSYRQTNTEAFFGQGTRLTVV.

This clonotype appeared many times. V and J are TRBV7-3 and TRBJ2-1; no definite D call. This CDR3 spans 15 amino acids. Trimming took off 3 bases at V and 2 bases at J, with 11 bases between the two ends. Germline-derived CDR1 and CDR2 are SGHTA and FQGTGA. CDR3 nucleotide sequence: TGTGCCAGCAGCTTGGCTGGGGTCGCCTACAATGAGCAGTTCTTC. Residues: CASSLAGVAYNEQFF.

This clonotype was counted ten times or more. The rearrangement uses TRBV27 and TRBJ2-3; D remains unclear. With 6 bases removed from V and 2 bases from J, the gap between germline ends came to 6 bases. The CDR3 extends over 12 amino acids. Germline V gene sequence: CDR1 MNHEY, CDR2 SMNVEV (reference sequence). This CDR3 is CASSGFTDTQYF. The CDR3 nucleotides are TGTGCCAGCAGCGGGTTCACAGATACGCAGTATTTT.

The DNA for the CDR3 is TGCAGTGCTCAACACGGACAGGGGACCGGGGAGCTGTTTTTT. Amino acid sequence: CSAQHGQGTGELFF. The gene calls are TRBV20-1 and TRBJ2-2; 9 bases align to TRBD1. Germline loops: CDR1 DFQATT, CDR2 SNEGSKA (reference sequence). Germline trimming cut 5 bases from V and 5 bases from J; bases unmatched to any gene: 6. This CDR3 spans 14 amino acids.

This clonotype came up many times. This rearrangement joins TRBV12-3 or TRBV12-4 to TRBJ2-3; a weak D match, TRBD2 (6 bases). Trimming removed 3 bases from V and 1 base from J, with 11 bases in between. The CDR3 runs to 15 residues. The CDR3 coding sequence is TGTGCCAGCAGTTTCGGGGGTACGGGCACAGATACGCAGTATTTT. It yields the protein CASSFGGTGTDTQYF.

This clonotype was seen ten or more times. The genes are TRBV29-1 and TRBJ1-2, with TRBD1 as a possible D gene (5 bases). Germline V gene sequence: CDR1 SQVTM, CDR2 ANQGSEA. The CDR3 extends over 14 amino acids. V lost 4 bases and J 2 bases, leaving 14 bases between the germline ends. The CDR3 coding sequence is TGCAGCGTTGGGGGGGGAGACAAAAACTATGGCTACACCTTC. Translating gives CSVGGGDKNYGYTF.

This clonotype was observed a handful of times. The chain recombines TRBV7-2 with TRBJ2-7; no firm D call. The CDR3 loop spans 17 amino acids. The V end was cut by 2 bases, the J end by 1 base, with 18 bases between. Looked up from germline, CDR1 is SGHTA and CDR2 is FQGNSA. The CDR3 DNA follows: TGTGCCAGCAGCTTAAAGGCGGCCCAAGTAATTTCCTACGAGCAGTACTTC. Residues: CASSLKAAQVISYEQYF.

This clonotype was detected many times. This sequence joins TRBV7-2 and TRBJ1-2, with 10 bases fitting TRBD1. Germline V lookup: CDR1 SGHTA, CDR2 FQGNSA. Unmatched junction bases numbered 6, after V lost 6 bases and J lost 5 bases. The CDR3 spans 14 residues. The CDR3 DNA follows: TGTGCCAGCAGAGGTCGACAGGGGGCGTATGGCTACACCTTC. Its translation is CASRGRQGAYGYTF.

This clonotype was seen at least ten times. The chain links TRBV20-1 to TRBJ2-7; D not resolved. Germline V CDR1 and CDR2: DFQATT, SNEGSKA (reference sequence). V was cut by 0 bases and J by 2 bases, with 20 bases left in between. The CDR3 spans 17 residues. CDR3 loop: CSARDSGFGRSAYEQYF. The DNA of the CDR3 is TGCAGTGCTAGAGATTCGGGTTTCGGACGGTCAGCCTACGAGCAGTACTTC.

This clonotype has at least ten counts. The rearrangement joins TRBV5-1 to TRBJ2-7; D is possibly TRBD1 or TRBD2 (6 bases each). Germline values: CDR1 SGHRS, CDR2 YFSETQ. This CDR3 has 13 residues. V was pared by 4 bases and J by 3 bases, with 11 bases between. The CDR3 sequence is CASSPGGFYEQYF. The CDR3 DNA sequence: TGCGCCAGCAGCCCCGGGGGCTTCTACGAGCAGTACTTC.

This clonotype was seen ten or more times. The CDR3, as DNA: TGCGCCAGCAGCTCCGGGGATACGCAGTATTTT. Protein product: CASSSGDTQYF. The genes are TRBV5-1 and TRBJ2-3, with D unresolved. CDR3 length: 11 amino acids. CDR1 is SGHRS, CDR2 YFSETQ, per germline. V was clipped by 3 bases and J by 6 bases, with 5 bases between them. Drawing the rest from reference TRBV5-1 and TRBJ2-3, the complete variable domain is KAGVTQTPRYLIKTRGQQVTLSCSPISGHRSVSWYQQTPGQGLQFLFEYFSETQRNKGNFPGRFSGRQFSNSRSEMNVSTLELGDSALYLCASSSGDTQYFGPGTRLTVL.

This chain links TRBV9 with TRBJ2-2; TRBD2 matches 8 bases. Per the germline V gene, CDR1 is SGDLS and CDR2 is YYNGEE. The CDR3 extends over 15 amino acids. J gave up 3 bases and V 0 bases, and 1 base lay outside the gene matches. The CDR3 DNA reads TGTGCCAGCAGCGTAGGCGGGGGGTACACCGGGGAGCTGTTTTTT. Translating gives CASSVGGGYTGELFF.

This clonotype was counted many times. This chain joins TRBV20-1 and TRBJ1-1; possible D gene TRBD1, 5 bases. CDR3 length equals 12 residues. The germline gives CDR1 DFQATT, CDR2 SNEGSKA (reference sequence). V gave up 1 base and J gave up 8 bases, with 11 bases separating them. The CDR3 spells CSARAGTAEAFF. In DNA, the CDR3 is TGCAGTGCTAGAGCCGGGACCGCCGAAGCTTTCTTT.

In this sample, this clonotype turned up many times. This chain joins TRBV5-1 and TRBJ1-1, with TRBD1 as a possible D gene (5 bases). The CDR3 sequence is 17 residues long. The germline V gene has CDR1 SGHRS and CDR2 YFSETQ. Between the trimmed V and J ends, which lost 4 bases and 5 bases, there was a span of 24 bases. The CDR3 loop is CASSTGLDPLAVTEAFF. DNA of the CDR3: TGCGCCAGCAGCACGGGACTGGACCCCCTTGCGGTGACTGAAGCTTTCTTT.

This clonotype was detected ten times or more. This rearrangement joins TRBV5-1 to TRBJ1-6; D remains unclear. CDR3 size: 14 residues. The germline V gene has CDR1 SGHRS and CDR2 YFSETQ. V lost 1 base and J 6 bases, leaving 8 bases between the germline ends. In nucleotides, the CDR3 is TGCGCCAGCAGCTTGTCCCGGACTAATTCACCCCTCCACTTT. This codes for CASSLSRTNSPLHF.

There are many counts of this clonotype. CDR3 DNA sequence: TGTGCCAGCAGTACCTCCTTGGGGGAGCAGTACGTC. Protein sequence: CASSTSLGEQYV. The chain couples TRBV27 to TRBJ2-7; D not resolved. The length of the CDR3 is 12 residues. Germline lookup yields CDR1 MNHEY and CDR2 SMNVEV (reference sequence). With 5 bases removed from V and 7 bases from J, the gap between germline ends came to 12 bases.